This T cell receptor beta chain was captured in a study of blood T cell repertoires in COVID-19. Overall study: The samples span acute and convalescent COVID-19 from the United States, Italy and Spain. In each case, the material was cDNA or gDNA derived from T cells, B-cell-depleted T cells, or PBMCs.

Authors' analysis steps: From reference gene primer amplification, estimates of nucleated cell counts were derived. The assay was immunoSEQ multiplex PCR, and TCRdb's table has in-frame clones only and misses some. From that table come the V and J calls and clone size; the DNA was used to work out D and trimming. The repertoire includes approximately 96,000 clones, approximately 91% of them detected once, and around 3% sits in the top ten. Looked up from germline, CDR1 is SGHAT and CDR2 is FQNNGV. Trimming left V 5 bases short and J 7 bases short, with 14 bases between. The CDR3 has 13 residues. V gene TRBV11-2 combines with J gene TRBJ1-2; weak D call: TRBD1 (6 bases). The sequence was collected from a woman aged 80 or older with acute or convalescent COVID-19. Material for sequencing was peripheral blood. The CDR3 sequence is CASSRQGTGGYTF. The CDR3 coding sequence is TGTGCCAGCAGCAGGCAGGGGACCGGTGGCTACACCTTC.